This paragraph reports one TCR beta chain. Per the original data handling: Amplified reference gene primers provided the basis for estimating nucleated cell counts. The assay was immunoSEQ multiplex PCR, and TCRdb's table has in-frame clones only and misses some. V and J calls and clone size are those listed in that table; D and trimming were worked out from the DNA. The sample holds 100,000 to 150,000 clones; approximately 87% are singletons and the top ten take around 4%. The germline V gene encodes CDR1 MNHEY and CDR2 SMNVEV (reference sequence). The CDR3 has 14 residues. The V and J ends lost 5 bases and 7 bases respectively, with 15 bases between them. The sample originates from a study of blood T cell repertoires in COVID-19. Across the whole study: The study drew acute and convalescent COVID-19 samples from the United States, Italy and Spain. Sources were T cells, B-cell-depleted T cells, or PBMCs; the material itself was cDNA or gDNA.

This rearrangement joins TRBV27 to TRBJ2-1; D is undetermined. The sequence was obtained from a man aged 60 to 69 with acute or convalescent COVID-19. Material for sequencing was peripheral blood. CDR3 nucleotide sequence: TGTGCCAGCAGTCGATCCCCCCCCCGGAATGAGCAGTTCTTC. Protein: CASSRSPPRNEQFF.